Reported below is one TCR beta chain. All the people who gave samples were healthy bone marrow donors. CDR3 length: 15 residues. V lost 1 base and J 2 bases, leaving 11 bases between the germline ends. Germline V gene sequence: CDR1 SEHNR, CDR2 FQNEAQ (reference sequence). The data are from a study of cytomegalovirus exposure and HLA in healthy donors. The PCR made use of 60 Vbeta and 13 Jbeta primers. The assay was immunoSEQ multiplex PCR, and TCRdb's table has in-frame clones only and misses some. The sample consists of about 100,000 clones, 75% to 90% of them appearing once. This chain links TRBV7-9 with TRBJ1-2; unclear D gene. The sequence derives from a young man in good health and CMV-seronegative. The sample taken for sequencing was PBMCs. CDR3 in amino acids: CASSLGQAGNYGYTF. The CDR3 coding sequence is TGTGCCAGCAGCTTAGGCCAGGCTGGAAACTATGGCTACACCTTC.